The source of this T cell receptor beta chain is a study of CD8 T cells in Susac syndrome. CD8+ and CD4+ T cells from blood underwent TCR beta sequencing, which was carried out in a high-throughput format. The CD8+ and CD4+ T cells were isolated magnetically using a negative isolation approach, whereas the TEMRA cells were enriched by FACS. Germline V gene data show CDR1 as MGHDK and CDR2 as SYGVNS. This CDR3 is built from 14 residues. Germline trimming cut 4 bases from V and 8 bases from J; bases unmatched to any gene: 8. RNA, at about 0.45 to 1 ug, was reverse transcribed with random hexamers. TCR beta CDR3 was amplified by immunoSEQ covering 54 Vbeta and 13 Jbeta. TCRdb analysed the immunoSEQ multiplex PCR reads with MiXCR anew, one entry per CDR3 protein. The sample carries 180,000 or so distinct CDR3 sequences, over 85% recorded once.

Sequences were obtained from CD4+ T cells from PBMCs. V is TRBV25-1 and J is TRBJ2-4; 7 bases line up with TRBD2. The sequence was obtained from a human donor in good health. CDR3 sequence reads: CASSGKTSIDIQYF. In DNA form, the CDR3 reads TGTGCCAGCAGTGGAAAGACTAGCATTGACATTCAGTACTTC.